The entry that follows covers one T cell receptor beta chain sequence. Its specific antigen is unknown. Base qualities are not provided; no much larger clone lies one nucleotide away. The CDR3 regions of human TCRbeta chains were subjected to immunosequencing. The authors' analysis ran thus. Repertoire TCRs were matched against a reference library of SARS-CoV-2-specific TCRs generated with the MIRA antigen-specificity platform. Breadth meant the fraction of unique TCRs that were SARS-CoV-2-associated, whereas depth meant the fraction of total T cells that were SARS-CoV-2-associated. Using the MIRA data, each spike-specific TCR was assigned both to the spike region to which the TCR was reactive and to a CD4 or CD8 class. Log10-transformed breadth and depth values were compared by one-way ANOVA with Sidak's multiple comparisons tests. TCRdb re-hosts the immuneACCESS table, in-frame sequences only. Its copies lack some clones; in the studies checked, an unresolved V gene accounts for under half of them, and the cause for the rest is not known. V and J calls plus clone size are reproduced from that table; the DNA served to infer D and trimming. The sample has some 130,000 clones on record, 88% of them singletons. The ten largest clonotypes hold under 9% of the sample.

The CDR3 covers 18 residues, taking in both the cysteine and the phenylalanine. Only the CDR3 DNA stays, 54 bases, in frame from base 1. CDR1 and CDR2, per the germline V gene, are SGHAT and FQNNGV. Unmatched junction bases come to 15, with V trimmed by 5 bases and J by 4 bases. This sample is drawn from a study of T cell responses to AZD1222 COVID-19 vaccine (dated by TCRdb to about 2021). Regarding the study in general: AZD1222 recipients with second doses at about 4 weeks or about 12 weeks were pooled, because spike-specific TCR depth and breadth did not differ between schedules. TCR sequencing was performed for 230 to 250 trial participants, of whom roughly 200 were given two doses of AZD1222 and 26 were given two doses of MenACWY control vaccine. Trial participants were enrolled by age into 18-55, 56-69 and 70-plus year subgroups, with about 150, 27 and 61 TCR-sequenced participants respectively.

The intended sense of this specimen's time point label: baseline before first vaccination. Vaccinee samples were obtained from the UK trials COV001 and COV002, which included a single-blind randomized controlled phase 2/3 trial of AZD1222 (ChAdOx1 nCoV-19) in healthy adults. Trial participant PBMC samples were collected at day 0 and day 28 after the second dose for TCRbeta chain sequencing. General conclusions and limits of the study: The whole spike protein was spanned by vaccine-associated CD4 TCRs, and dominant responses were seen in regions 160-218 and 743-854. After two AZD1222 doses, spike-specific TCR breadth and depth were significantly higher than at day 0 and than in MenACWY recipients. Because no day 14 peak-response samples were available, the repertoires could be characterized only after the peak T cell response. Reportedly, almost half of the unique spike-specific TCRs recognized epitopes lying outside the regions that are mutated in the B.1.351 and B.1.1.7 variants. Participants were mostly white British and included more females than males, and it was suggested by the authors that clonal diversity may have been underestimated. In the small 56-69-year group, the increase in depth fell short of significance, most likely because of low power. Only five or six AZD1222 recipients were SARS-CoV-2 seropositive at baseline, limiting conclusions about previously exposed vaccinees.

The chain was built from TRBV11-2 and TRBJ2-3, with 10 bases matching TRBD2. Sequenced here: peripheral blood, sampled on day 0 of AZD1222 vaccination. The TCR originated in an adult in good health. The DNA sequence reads TGTGCCAGCAGCCCGAAACCCCTAGCGGGAGTTTTCCCAGATACGCAGTATTTT. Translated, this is CASSPKPLAGVFPDTQYF.